The 3 T cell receptor beta chains below were found in one sample sequenced in a study of radiotherapy plus CTLA-4 blockade in lung cancer (dated by TCRdb to 2016 to 2019). Receptors were amplified or captured by the immunoSEQ multiplex PCR assay. The immuneACCESS repertoire file appears here via TCRdb, limited to in-frame rearrangements. These files lack a portion of the clones; in checked studies, under half of the deficit traces to unresolved V genes, and the cause of the others is not known. This sample has roughly 97,000 clones in its table, and roughly 74% of those were observed once. The ten largest clones add up to approximately 2.8% of the sample. The sample in question was peripheral blood, obtained from a patient treated with radiotherapy plus ipilimumab. The receptors derive from a human donor with non-small cell lung cancer who had a partial response to radiotherapy plus ipilimumab. Some clones in this sample may be carry-over from other donors' samples.

V usage is TRBV6-6 and J usage is TRBJ2-3; 7 positions agree with TRBD1. Germline values: CDR1 MNHNY, CDR2 SVGAGI (reference sequence). V gave up 2 bases and J gave up 0 bases; unmatched junction bases: 2. The CDR3 has 15 amino acids. The CDR3 loop reads CASSYPQGSTDTQYF. The CDR3 nucleotides are TGTGCCAGCAGTTACCCACAGGGGAGCACAGATACGCAGTATTTT.

The chain employs TRBV28 and TRBJ1-2, with D hard to call. Trimming took 3 bases from V and 2 from J, leaving 7 bases between them. This CDR3 region has 13 residues. Germline values: CDR1 MDHEN, CDR2 SYDVKM. DNA of the CDR3: TGTGCCAGCAGTTTTATCTCCAACTATGGCTACACCTTC. It yields the protein CASSFISNYGYTF.

The chain is built from TRBV6-1 and TRBJ1-4; D possibly corresponds to TRBD1 (5 bases). Trimming pared 2 bases from V and 4 bases from J, leaving 11 bases between. Per germline, CDR1 MNHNS and CDR2 SASEGT. This CDR3 contains 15 residues. CDR3: CASSETRDSNEKLFF. The CDR3 DNA follows: TGTGCCAGCAGTGAAACCAGGGATAGTAATGAAAAACTGTTTTTT.